This T cell receptor beta chain was documented in a study of shared clonotypes between healthy human individuals (dated by TCRdb to the early 2020s). About the full investigation: Two women and a few men aged 18 to 49 years were included in the cohort. Per donor, three plates each were used for CD4 naive and CD4 memory, two for CD8 naive, and one for CD8 memory. To estimate repertoire size and how much clonotypes are shared between individuals, the study performed deep sequencing of blood TCR repertoires from about five healthy adults. Different laboratories and diverse techniques were used to prepare libraries and sequence TCR repertoires, to increase sequencing depth and limit assay-specific biases. Between about 0.94 and 10 billion PBMCs per donor were obtained by leukapheresis. Beyond this particular receptor, the publication reports: Because the study included only a small number of donors, the genetic and exposure-history diversity represented was limited. Even with the large sequencing depth, rarefaction of the sorted-subset datasets indicated that sequencing was incomplete. Naive subsets generally had larger estimated clonotype richness than memory subsets. Compared with non-shared clonotypes, the clonotypes found in all four sorted-subset donors had higher generation probabilities. Sampling was restricted to blood, and TCR repertoires in tissues likely differ from the TCR repertoires found in blood. Pairwise subsampling indicated that sequencing depth was expected to affect the degree of clonotype sharing among donors. Sharing across several donors was observed for about 5% of naive CD4, over 3% of naive CD8, 2% to 2.5% of memory CD4, and less than 0.45% of memory CD8 clonotypes.

Using the deep immunoSEQ assay, TCR CDR3 regions were amplified from genomic DNA by multiplex PCR. Extracted genomic DNA from each cell subset was distributed evenly across all wells of several immunoSEQ 96-well plates, and each plate was treated as a replicate. For sorted subsets, around 0.2 ug genomic DNA, equal to 25,000 to 35,000 T cell genomes, was loaded into each replicate PCR. The purified libraries were quantified using a Qubit 3.0 fluorometer, sized with a Bioanalyzer 2100, and then quantified again using the KAPA Library Quantification kit. Every immunoSEQ 96-well plate was sequenced on a separate single-read 150-cycle Illumina NextSeq 550 flow cell. In the source study's methods: The immunoSEQ output contained only junctional sequences without quality scores, so filtering could not match that applied to full-length reads. Sequences were annotated with PyIR, a Python wrapper for IgBLAST v1.9, and V/J genes and CDR3 were assigned using IMGT germline references. Reads with weak V/J assignments (E-value above 1e-6), missing CDR3, stop codons, out-of-frame junctions, or ambiguous translated residues were removed. A V3J clonotype was defined by an identical inferred V gene, J gene, and CDR3 amino acid sequence. The percentage overlap between two repertoires was calculated by dividing the number of shared unique clonotypes by the size of the smaller repertoire. Three approaches were used to assess repertoire richness: RTK rarefaction, the Chao1 estimator, and Recon v2.1 estimates of unobserved clonotypes. Generation probabilities for all TCRbeta clonotypes obtained by the gDNA method from a few donors were computed using OLGA. TCRdb provides this immuneACCESS table in a form limited to in-frame rearrangements. Some clones are lacking; in checked studies, under half of them reflect an unresolved V gene, and why the rest are absent is not known. V and J calls and clone size are copied from that table; D and trimming were computed from the DNA. The sample table lists just over 2,000,000 clones, roughly 94% of them with a count of one. The top ten clonotypes cover about 0.13% of the sample.

The donors were healthy, HIV-negative adults who had no recently reported acute infections or vaccinations. Every donor was a Caucasian adult residing in Nashville, Tennessee, USA. CD4+ T cells were enriched by magnetic negative selection; naive cells were then positively selected on CD45RA, and the negative fraction formed the memory subset. Blood was collected by leukapheresis, and PBMCs were isolated by Ficoll-Histopaque density gradient centrifugation and then cryopreserved in liquid nitrogen vapor phase. Purity and quantity of every magnetically sorted T cell population were checked by analytical flow cytometry. Each sorted fraction had its genomic DNA isolated and then quantified by UV absorbance on a Nanodrop 2000c. With respect to this clone: Its binding antigen is unknown. This may arise from a read error, as a much more abundant clone is one base away.

The source material was naive CD4+ T cells sorted from blood. The cell subset or site label here, explained by the study, means: CD45RA+ positively selected. The TCR was taken from a man younger than 35 in good health.

In nucleotide form, the sequence is TGTGCCAGCAGTCCAAACTCCGGGTCGAACTATGGCTACACCTTC. Protein translation: CASSPNSGSNYGYTF. The receptor chain draws on TRBV27 and TRBJ1-2; no D gene call is confident. V drops 5 bases and J drops 2 bases, leaving 15 bases in between. Inclusive of the bounding cysteine and phenylalanine, the CDR3 is 15 residues long. Here the CDR3 DNA is all that survives: 45 bases in frame from base 1. Based on the germline V gene (reference sequence), the CDR1 and CDR2 sequences are MNHEY and SMNVEV.